A single sample is the source of the 18 T cell receptor beta chains below, sequenced in a study of blood T cell repertoires in COVID-19. Sequencing used immunoSEQ multiplex PCR; TCRdb keeps in-frame clones, though not all of them. The profile covers about 190,000 clones, with under 90% appearing a single time and about 7% taken by the ten largest. Sequencing used peripheral blood. All receptors come from a man aged 35 to 55 with acute or convalescent COVID-19.

The chain combines TRBV3-1 (or the pseudogene TRBV3-2) with TRBJ1-2, with 10 nucleotides matching TRBD1. Germline V gene lookup returns CDR1 LGHDT and CDR2 YNNKEL (reference sequence). Unmatched junction bases numbered 14, after V lost 2 bases and J lost 5 bases. This CDR3 is 18 amino acids long. The CDR3 protein is CASSQWPRQGALVYGYTF. CDR3 bases: TGTGCCAGCAGCCAATGGCCCCGACAGGGGGCTTTAGTTTATGGCTACACCTTC.

The J gene is TRBJ1-1, the V gene TRBV29-1, with 9 bases identical to TRBD1. This CDR3 contains 13 residues. The V segment lost 7 bases and the J segment 4 bases; nucleotides outside the gene matches: 7. CDR1 and CDR2 (germline): SQVTM, ANQGSEA. The DNA for the CDR3 is TGCAGCGCCACAGGGGGCCTTCGCACTGAAGCTTTCTTT. It specifies CSATGGLRTEAFF.

The chain recombines TRBV12-3 or TRBV12-4 with TRBJ2-1; 10 positions agree with TRBD1. V dropped 4 bases and J dropped 14; count of bases not matched to a gene: 8. This CDR3 is built from 13 residues. CDR3 loop: CASSSFRDRGEFF. CDR3 coding DNA: TGTGCCAGCAGTTCATTCCGGGACAGGGGTGAGTTCTTC.

The chain carries TRBV7-2 and TRBJ1-1; D is uncertain. The germline V gene encodes CDR1 SGHTA and CDR2 FQGNSA. The V end was cut by 1 base, the J end by 8 bases, with 8 bases between. The CDR3 is 12 amino acids. The CDR3 spells CASSLDFPEAFF. DNA of the CDR3: TGTGCCAGCAGCTTAGATTTCCCAGAAGCTTTCTTT.

Concerning this clone itself: One junction end disagrees with the germline gene, perhaps due to a read error. The chain carries TRBV7-2 and TRBJ2-2; 8 positions match TRBD2. Germline values: CDR1 SGHTA, CDR2 FQGNSA. The CDR3 spans 15 residues. CDR3 sequence (DNA): TGTGCCAGCAGCTTAGTTCCCGGGGGGGGCGGGCAGCTGTTTTTT. It specifies CASSLVPGGGGQLFF.

A single count supports this clone. This chain joins TRBV9 and TRBJ2-3; 12 nucleotides align to TRBD2. Trimming cost V 2 bases and J 2 bases; bases outside gene matches: 6. This CDR3 is built from 17 residues. Germline V gene sequence: CDR1 SGDLS, CDR2 YYNGEE. Here the CDR3 reads CASSVTSGGQFTDTQYF. The CDR3 region has the DNA TGTGCCAGCAGCGTTACTAGCGGGGGGCAGTTCACAGATACGCAGTATTTT.

The J gene is TRBJ1-2, the V gene TRBV6-5; a weak D match, TRBD1 (5 bases). Looked up from germline, CDR1 is MNHEY and CDR2 is SVGAGI. V was cut by 3 bases and J by 3 bases, with 11 bases left in between. The CDR3 spans 14 residues. CDR3 amino acids: CASSYSQGYYGYTF. The DNA for the CDR3 is TGTGCCAGCAGTTATTCGCAGGGTTACTATGGCTACACCTTC.

This rearrangement joins TRBV28 to TRBJ1-4; 7 bases agree with TRBD1. The J segment lost 3 bases and the V segment lost 3 bases, leaving 4 bases of the junction unmatched. CDR3 length: 15 amino acids. Germline CDR1 reads MDHEN; CDR2 reads SYDVKM. The CDR3 spells CASSFEGAANEKLFF. CDR3 coding DNA: TGTGCCAGCAGTTTTGAGGGGGCGGCTAATGAAAAACTGTTTTTT.

The rearrangement uses TRBV19 and TRBJ2-1; TRBD2 is a possible D gene (6 bases). CDR3 length equals 14 residues. Trimming took off 3 bases at V and 3 bases at J, with 9 bases between the two ends. Germline CDR1 LNHDA, CDR2 SQIVND (reference sequence). For the CDR3, the DNA is TGTGCCAGTAGTATCGGGGGAGGCTACAATGAGCAGTTCTTC. It codes for CASSIGGGYNEQFF. The variable domain in full, completed from reference TRBV19 and TRBJ2-1, reads DGGITQSPKYLFRKEGQNVTLSCEQNLNHDAMYWYRQDPGQGLRLIYYSQIVNDFQKGDIAEGYSVSREKKESFPLTVTSAQKNPTAFYLCASSIGGGYNEQFFGPGTRLTVL.

This clone showed up just once. The V call is TRBV11-2, the J call TRBJ2-4; D is perhaps TRBD2 (6 bases). Between the trimmed V and J ends, which lost 1 base and 0 bases, there was a span of 10 bases. Germline V gives CDR1 SGHAT, CDR2 FQNNGV. The CDR3 consists of 16 residues. The CDR3 bases are TGTGCCAGCAGCTTAGTCGGGGGAATAGCCAAAAACATTCAGTACTTC. The encoded protein is CASSLVGGIAKNIQYF.

The chain combines TRBV2 with TRBJ2-5; D remains unclear. Germline CDR1 is SNHLY and CDR2 is FYNNEI. Trimming removed 7 bases from V and 2 bases from J, with 5 bases in between. The length of the CDR3 is 11 residues. The CDR3 nucleotides are TGTGCCAGCATTATACAAGAGACCCAGTACTTC. This sequence encodes CASIIQETQYF.

This chain connects TRBV7-9 to TRBJ1-2, with 11 bases identical to TRBD1. Germline V lookup: CDR1 SEHNR, CDR2 FQNEAQ (reference sequence). The CDR3 extends over 14 amino acids. The J segment lost 6 bases and the V segment lost 1 base, leaving 1 base of the junction unmatched. In DNA, the CDR3 is TGTGCCAGCAGCTTAGGGACAGGGGGCCATGGCTACACCTTC. The encoded protein is CASSLGTGGHGYTF.

In its sample, this clone was seen a few times. The gene calls are TRBV15 and TRBJ2-2; 10 bases fit TRBD2. The CDR3 runs to 15 residues. V lost 8 bases, J lost 6 bases, and 9 bases stayed unmatched. Germline CDR1 reads LNHNV; CDR2 reads YYDKDF (reference sequence). The CDR3 DNA sequence: TGTGCCACCTCGATGGCGCTAGCGGGGGCCGGGGAGCTGTTTTTT. This translates into CATSMALAGAGELFF.

This clone turned up a few times. The gene calls are TRBV13 and TRBJ1-5; D gene uncertain. The CDR3 runs 14 residues. Germline V gene data show CDR1 as PRHDT and CDR2 as FYEKMQ (reference sequence). The V gene lost 1 base and the J gene lost 3 bases, with 7 bases spanning the gap. DNA of the CDR3: TGTGCCAGCAGCTTAGAACAGAACAATCAGCCCCAGCATTTT. Protein: CASSLEQNNQPQHF.

V gene TRBV5-1 combines with J gene TRBJ2-5, with a tentative D call TRBD1 (5 bases). V shed 1 base and J shed 1 base, with 11 bases lying between them. There are 15 residues in the CDR3. Germline CDR1 is SGHRS and CDR2 is YFSETQ. CDR3 nucleotide sequence: TGCGCCAGCAGCTTGAGTAGGGGATCCCAAGAGACCCAGTACTTC. Translating it yields CASSLSRGSQETQYF.

This clone has a handful of counts. The rearrangement links TRBV6-1 to TRBJ1-3; D uncertain. Germline V gene lookup returns CDR1 MNHNS and CDR2 SASEGT. V lost 1 base to trimming and J lost 0 bases, with 13 bases between them. This CDR3 has 17 amino acids. CDR3 DNA sequence: TGTGCCAGCAGTGAAGGAACAGATAAGAACTCTGGAAACACCATATATTTT. It encodes CASSEGTDKNSGNTIYF.

This clone was seen a handful of times. V and J are TRBV4-1 and TRBJ1-5; 8 bases are shared with TRBD1. V shed 3 bases and J 2 bases; nucleotides not matched to a gene: 0. CDR1 MGHRA and CDR2 YSYEKL come from the germline V gene. The CDR3 has 14 residues. The CDR3 nucleotides are TGCGCCAGCAGCCAGGACAGGGGCAATCAGCCCCAGCATTTT. This encodes CASSQDRGNQPQHF.

V gene TRBV6-5 combines with J gene TRBJ1-2; D perhaps matches TRBD1 (5 bases). CDR3 length equals 13 residues. V was shortened by 2 bases and J by 6 bases, with 10 bases between the two germline ends. The V gene's germline CDR1 is MNHEY and CDR2 SVGAGI. CDR3 loop: CASSYGQIDGYTF. CDR3 bases: TGTGCCAGCAGTTACGGACAAATTGATGGCTACACCTTC.